Shown below are 13 T cell receptor beta chains from a single sample sequenced in a study of CD8 T cells in Susac syndrome. RNA amounts of about 0.5 to 1 ug underwent reverse transcription with random hexamers. TCRdb recomputed calls from the immunoSEQ multiplex PCR reads with MiXCR, one row per CDR3 protein. This table holds approximately 210,000 distinct CDR3 sequences, 94% found once. Sample: CD4+ T cells from PBMCs. These receptors came from a human donor with Susac syndrome.

The chain joins TRBV7-9 to TRBJ1-2, with D uncertain. The length of the CDR3 is 13 residues. Germline-derived CDR1 and CDR2 are SEHNR and FQNEAQ (reference sequence). The V end lost 0 bases, the J end lost 5 bases, and 7 bases lay between the germline ends. The CDR3 nucleotides are TGTGCCAGCAGCTTAGCGGACGCTTATGGCTACACCTTC. Amino acids: CASSLADAYGYTF.

The V and J genes are TRBV20-1 and TRBJ1-6; D is undetermined. The length of the CDR3 is 11 residues. CDR1 and CDR2 (germline): DFQATT, SNEGSKA (reference sequence). Trimming removed 3 bases from V and 9 bases from J, with 6 bases in between. CDR3 in amino acids: CSASSGSPLHF. CDR3 sequence (DNA): TGCAGTGCTAGTTCTGGTTCACCCCTCCACTTT.

V and J are TRBV30 and TRBJ1-2; 7 bases match TRBD1. The V gene's germline CDR1 is GTSNPN and CDR2 SVGIG (reference sequence). The length of the CDR3 is 14 residues. V dropped 5 bases and J dropped 4; count of bases not matched to a gene: 10. The CDR3 loop reads CAWFHKGASYGYTF. The CDR3 DNA reads TGTGCCTGGTTTCATAAGGGGGCCTCCTATGGCTACACCTTC. Based on the CDR3 plus reference TRBV30 and TRBJ1-2, the full variable domain is SQTIHQWPATLVQPVGSPLSLECTVEGTSNPNLYWYRQAAGRGLQLLFYSVGIGQISSEVPQNLSASRPQDRQFILSSKKLLLSDSGFYLCAWFHKGASYGYTFGSGTRLTVV.

The chain recombines TRBV5-4 with TRBJ1-1; D may be TRBD1 (6 bases). The ends were cut back, 0 bases at V and 0 bases at J, with 18 bases in the middle. The length of the CDR3 is 18 residues. CDR1 is SGHNT, CDR2 YYREEE, per germline (reference sequence). The CDR3, as DNA: TGTGCCAGCAGCTTGGGGGGGGCAGTCCCACCCATGAACACTGAAGCTTTCTTT. It codes for CASSLGGAVPPMNTEAFF.

Concerning this clonotype: The limits of the CDR3 on the DNA are not certain, so only TCRdb's listed CDR3 is given. The V and J genes are TRBV27 and TRBJ1-5; the D call in the table, TRBD1, was not verified against the DNA. The CDR3 spans 20 residues, counting both ends. CDR1 is MNHEY and CDR2 is SMNVEV in the germline V gene (reference sequence). This chain's CDR3 is CASSSSLLTTGTGGFQPQHF.

V is TRBV6-5 and J is TRBJ1-1; tentative D call: TRBD1 (6 bases). Germline values: CDR1 MNHEY, CDR2 SVGAGI. Trimming took off 6 bases at V and 3 bases at J, with 14 bases between the two ends. CDR3 length equals 14 residues. As DNA, the CDR3 is TGTGCCAGCAGCCAAACCGAGGGGGACACTGAAGCTTTCTTT. Translated: CASSQTEGDTEAFF.

The chain couples TRBV19 to TRBJ2-3; no definite D call. The CDR3 runs to 12 residues. Trimming removed 4 bases at V and 6 bases at J, with 8 bases between. Germline values: CDR1 LNHDA, CDR2 SQIVND (reference sequence). The CDR3 is CASSSLSDTQYF. The CDR3 nucleotides read TGTGCCAGTAGTAGCCTCTCCGATACGCAGTATTTT.

The genes are TRBV15 and TRBJ1-2; no clear D gene. V was cut by 6 bases and J by 4 bases, with 12 bases left in between. CDR1 LNHNV and CDR2 YYDKDF come from the germline V gene (reference sequence). This CDR3 region has 13 residues. The CDR3, as DNA: TGTGCCACCAGGGCCGGGAATAGCTATGGCTACACCTTC. This gives the protein CATRAGNSYGYTF.

V gene TRBV19 combines with J gene TRBJ2-6; D possibly uses TRBD1 or TRBD2 (5 bases each). The CDR3 is 16 residues long. CDR1 and CDR2 from the germline V gene are LNHDA and SQIVND (reference sequence). Trimming removed 6 bases at V and 2 bases at J, with 14 bases between. The CDR3 protein is CASSLRDPPGANVLTF. The CDR3 DNA reads TGTGCCAGTAGCCTACGGGACCCCCCTGGGGCCAACGTCCTGACTTTC.

J is TRBJ1-6 and V is TRBV11-2; D not resolved. This CDR3 has 12 residues. V lost 3 bases to trimming and J lost 8 bases, with 5 bases between them. Germline lookup yields CDR1 SGHAT and CDR2 FQNNGV. The CDR3 loop is CASSLMDSPLHF. DNA for the CDR3: TGTGCCAGCAGCTTGATGGATTCACCCCTCCACTTT.

This clonotype has more than one count but fewer than ten. The gene calls are TRBV5-1 and TRBJ2-7, with 9 bases matching TRBD1. Trimming removed 6 bases from V and 1 base from J; junction bases left unmatched: 5. The CDR3 is 14 amino acids. Germline V gives CDR1 SGHRS, CDR2 YFSETQ. The CDR3 DNA reads TGCGCCAGCACCCTGGACAGGGGATCCTACGAGCAGTACTTC. Translation gives CASTLDRGSYEQYF.

The chain carries TRBV7-6 and TRBJ1-6; TRBD1 aligns across 9 bases. CDR1 and CDR2 (germline): SGHVS, FNYEAQ. The length of the CDR3 is 15 residues. Losses at the gene ends were 5 bases for V and 7 bases for J; bases not matched to a gene: 6. The CDR3 loop reads CASSQGQGANSPLHF. CDR3 coding DNA: TGTGCCAGCAGCCAGGGACAGGGCGCGAATTCACCCCTCCACTTT.

V gene TRBV7-6 combines with J gene TRBJ1-6; D is unclear. CDR1 is SGHVS and CDR2 is FNYEAQ in the germline V gene. V lost 4 bases, J lost 8 bases, and 6 bases lay in between. This CDR3 contains 12 residues. The CDR3 here is CASSSYYSPLHF. CDR3 nucleotides: TGTGCCAGCAGCTCTTATTATTCACCCCTCCACTTT.